This record looks at one TCR beta chain sequence and its context. Its antigen is unidentified. Averaging approximately 120 mL, one heparinised blood draw was given by each donor. Cell sorting via CD45RO/CCR7/CD25/CD127/CD95/CD27 was performed to obtain CD4+ naive, central memory, regulatory and stem cell-like memory cells. The investigators reverse transcribed all of the isolated RNA, so they sequenced expressed TCRB transcripts. Assay: immunoSEQ multiplex PCR; the TCRdb copy retains only in-frame clones and omits some. The table has more than 300,000 clones, roughly 8% seen once. This entry is derived from a study of beta chain features in type 1 diabetes. The wider study: Sorted cells, some 110 million in number, were examined across all samples.

Study results and limitations: In these data, an HLA type influence on TCRB rearrangement remained unresolved.

V was cut by 1 base and J by 1 base, with 11 bases left in between. Looked up from germline, CDR1 is SGHTA and CDR2 is FQGNSA. The CDR3 extends over 16 amino acids. Sequenced input: central memory CD4+ T cells from blood. The chain recombines TRBV7-2 with TRBJ1-5, with D possibly TRBD1 on 6 matching bases. The source of this sequence is a woman between 18 and 30 years old in good health. CDR3 protein: CASSLGQVVSNQPQHF. CDR3 coding DNA: TGTGCCAGCAGCTTAGGACAGGTTGTAAGCAATCAGCCCCAGCATTTT.